A single sample gave rise to the 32 T cell receptor beta chains below, sequenced in a study of T-cell reconstitution after alpha-beta-depleted transplantation in children (dated by TCRdb to the mid-2010s). Receptor libraries were prepared by PCR. The run used an Illumina HiSeq 2500. Molecular barcoding was employed in the preparation of TCR libraries, with unique molecular identifiers being used to normalize TCRbeta repertoire quantification. The raw public reads went through TCRdb reprocessing: fastp at Q25, MiXCR clone calling, in-frame beta chains kept. Rows matching on CDR3 protein sequence are summarized as one entry with the most common DNA and genes. The table for this sample lists hundreds of thousands of distinct CDR3 sequences; around 13% of them were counted only once. The top ten hold around 2.5% of the sample. The sequencing here drew on PBMCs from the stem cell graft donor, taken from the stem cell graft. These receptors were obtained from a human donor who donated a stem cell graft to a child with acute lymphoblastic leukemia.

V is TRBV7-8 and J is TRBJ2-5, with a tentative D call TRBD1 (6 bases). This CDR3 region has 15 residues. Trimming pared 7 bases from V and 2 bases from J, leaving 17 bases between. Germline V CDR1 and CDR2: SGHVS, FQNEAQ. This CDR3 reads CASTLGARSQETQYF. The CDR3 nucleotides read TGTGCCAGCACCCTGGGGGCGCGGAGTCAAGAGACCCAGTACTTC.

This clonotype occurred many times. This sequence joins TRBV20-1 and TRBJ2-3; possibly TRBD2 for D (6 bases). With 4 bases removed from V and 3 bases from J, the gap between germline ends came to 11 bases. Germline V CDR1 and CDR2: DFQATT, SNEGSKA (reference sequence). The CDR3 runs 13 residues. The CDR3 is CSAISGTTDTQYF. The CDR3 DNA reads as TGCAGTGCTATATCCGGGACTACAGATACGCAGTATTTT.

The chain uses TRBV28 and TRBJ2-7, with D perhaps TRBD1 (6 bases). The ends were cut back, 4 bases at V and 2 bases at J, with 15 bases in the middle. The germline V gene has CDR1 MDHEN and CDR2 SYDVKM. This CDR3 region has 15 residues. CDR3 nucleotide sequence: TGTGCCAGCAGTTCAAATCGACAGGCAACCTACGAGCAGTACTTC. Translating gives CASSSNRQATYEQYF. The whole variable domain, filled in from reference TRBV28 and TRBJ2-7, reads DVKVTQSSRYLVKRTGEKVFLECVQDMDHENMFWYRQDPGLGLRLIYFSYDVKMKEKGDIPEGYSVSREKKERFSLILESASTNQTSMYLCASSSNRQATYEQYFGPGTRLTVT.

This clonotype has ten or more counts. This chain joins TRBV6-5 and TRBJ1-3; D is uncertain. The CDR3 covers 15 residues. Germline CDR1 is MNHEY and CDR2 is SVGAGI. The V and J ends lost 2 bases and 0 bases respectively, with 8 bases between them. CDR3 sequence reads: CASSYRPDSGNTIYF. The CDR3 DNA follows: TGTGCCAGCAGTTACCGGCCGGACTCTGGAAACACCATATATTTT.

This clonotype was recorded at least ten times. The V gene is TRBV29-1, the J gene TRBJ1-2; D gene ambiguous. This CDR3 has 13 amino acids. Germline CDR1 SQVTM, CDR2 ANQGSEA. V shed 7 bases and J shed 6 bases, with 18 bases lying between them. CDR3 loop: CSARKTGNDGYTF. In nucleotides, the CDR3 is TGCAGCGCTCGCAAGACGGGGAATGATGGCTACACCTTC.

This clonotype showed up just a few times. The chain is built from TRBV20-1 and TRBJ2-3, with 8 bases lining up with TRBD2. The ends lost 1 base at V and 0 bases at J; junction bases unmatched: 3. Per the germline V gene, CDR1 is DFQATT and CDR2 is SNEGSKA (reference sequence). The CDR3 has 15 residues. CDR3 sequence: CSARAASGSTDTQYF. Here the CDR3 DNA reads TGCAGTGCTAGAGCCGCTAGCGGGAGCACAGATACGCAGTATTTT.

This clonotype occurred many times. The chain carries TRBV19 and TRBJ2-1, with D tentatively TRBD1 (6 bases). V lost 6 bases to trimming and J lost 0 bases, with 9 bases between them. CDR3 length equals 14 residues. Germline V gives CDR1 LNHDA, CDR2 SQIVND (reference sequence). The CDR3 DNA reads as TGTGCCAGTAGCAGGGGTAGCTCCTACAATGAGCAGTTCTTC. Its translation: CASSRGSSYNEQFF. The full variable domain, rest sourced from reference TRBV19 and TRBJ2-1, is DGGITQSPKYLFRKEGQNVTLSCEQNLNHDAMYWYRQDPGQGLRLIYYSQIVNDFQKGDIAEGYSVSREKKESFPLTVTSAQKNPTAFYLCASSRGSSYNEQFFGPGTRLTVL.

This clonotype was seen at least ten times. J is TRBJ1-1 and V is TRBV15; 12 bases map to TRBD1. With 2 bases clipped from V and 8 bases from J, the junction kept 6 bases outside the gene matches. The CDR3 has 15 amino acids. Germline V lookup: CDR1 LNHNV, CDR2 YYDKDF (reference sequence). The CDR3 reads CATSRPGQGAREAFF. CDR3 DNA: TGTGCCACCAGCAGACCGGGACAGGGGGCGAGAGAAGCTTTCTTT. Using reference TRBV15 and TRBJ1-1 for the parts outside the CDR3, the full variable domain is DAMVIQNPRYQVTQFGKPVTLSCSQTLNHNVMYWYQQKSSQAPKLLFHYYDKDFNNEADTPDNFQSRRPNTSFCFLDIRSPGLGDTAMYLCATSRPGQGAREAFFGQGTRLTVV.

This clonotype has at least ten counts. This chain joins TRBV12-3 or TRBV12-4 and TRBJ2-5; D remains unclear. The CDR3 contains 16 residues. Trimming pared 1 base from V and 2 bases from J, leaving 14 bases between. The CDR3 region is CASSLGYQVGQETQYF. CDR3 sequence (DNA): TGTGCCAGCAGTTTAGGGTACCAAGTGGGGCAAGAGACCCAGTACTTC.

This clonotype came up many times. V is TRBV5-1 and J is TRBJ2-7; D gene ambiguous. Germline V lookup: CDR1 SGHRS, CDR2 YFSETQ. The V gene lost 2 bases and the J gene lost 0 bases, with 6 bases spanning the gap. This CDR3 has 13 residues. The CDR3: CASSFHSSYEQYF. CDR3 DNA: TGCGCCAGCAGCTTTCACAGCTCCTACGAGCAGTACTTC.

This clonotype was counted many times. The gene calls are TRBV7-8 and TRBJ2-1; D remains ambiguous. The V gene's germline CDR1 is SGHVS and CDR2 FQNEAQ. The CDR3 is made up of 16 amino acids. V shed 2 bases and J shed 4 bases, with 15 bases lying between them. This CDR3 is CASSLLFRSLYNEQFF. The CDR3 bases are TGTGCCAGCAGCTTATTATTCAGGAGCTTATACAATGAGCAGTTCTTC.

This chain joins TRBV4-3 and TRBJ2-2, with a tentative D call TRBD2 (6 bases). This CDR3 spans 16 amino acids. The V end lost 3 bases, the J end lost 1 base, and 12 bases lay between the germline ends. CDR1 is LGHNA and CDR2 is YSLEER in the germline V gene. CDR3 coding DNA: TGCGCCAGCAGCCATGACCCGGGACTGAACACCGGGGAGCTGTTTTTT. It specifies CASSHDPGLNTGELFF.

This clonotype was observed at least ten times. The chain carries TRBV10-3 and TRBJ2-2; 7 nucleotides align to TRBD2. Germline assignment: CDR1 ENHRY and CDR2 SYGVKD. Trimming cost V 6 bases and J 4 bases; bases outside gene matches: 8. CDR3 size: 15 residues. The CDR3 is CAISRGPGGTGELFF. The CDR3 nucleotides read TGTGCCATCAGCCGGGGTCCGGGGGGCACCGGGGAGCTGTTTTTT.

In its sample, this clonotype was seen many times. The J gene is TRBJ2-5, the V gene TRBV20-1; TRBD1 matches at 9 bases. V shed 7 bases and J 4 bases; nucleotides not matched to a gene: 7. The CDR3 is 13 residues long. Germline CDR1 DFQATT, CDR2 SNEGSKA (reference sequence). CDR3 residues: CSVPGQGSETQYF. CDR3 coding DNA: TGCAGTGTGCCGGGACAGGGATCAGAGACCCAGTACTTC.

This clonotype was seen only a few times. The V and J genes are TRBV20-1 and TRBJ1-4; 7 bases map to TRBD1. Trimming at V came to 3 bases and at J to 0 bases, leaving 7 bases not matched to a gene. Germline V gene sequence: CDR1 DFQATT, CDR2 SNEGSKA (reference sequence). There are 16 residues in the CDR3. The CDR3 sequence is CSASRGQASTNEKLFF. The CDR3 coding sequence is TGCAGTGCTAGCCGAGGACAGGCCTCAACTAATGAAAAACTGTTTTTT.

Many counts were recorded for this clonotype. This rearrangement joins TRBV5-1 to TRBJ2-5; 8 nucleotides align to TRBD1. Germline V gene sequence: CDR1 SGHRS, CDR2 YFSETQ. The V and J ends lost 4 bases and 5 bases, in that order; junction bases with no gene match: 10. The CDR3 runs to 15 residues. The CDR3 is CASSVGQGIGETQYF. The CDR3, as DNA: TGCGCCAGCAGCGTCGGACAGGGTATTGGGGAGACCCAGTACTTC.

The chain links TRBV7-6 to TRBJ2-2; D is ambiguous. Looked up from germline, CDR1 is SGHVS and CDR2 is FNYEAQ. V gave up 1 base and J gave up 0 bases, with 6 bases separating them. This CDR3 has 15 residues. For the CDR3, the DNA is TGTGCCAGCAGCTTAGACATACCGAACACCGGGGAGCTGTTTTTT. It specifies CASSLDIPNTGELFF.

This clonotype was recorded many times. The rearrangement uses TRBV5-1 and TRBJ2-2; tentatively, D is TRBD1 (6 bases). Per the germline V gene, CDR1 is SGHRS and CDR2 is YFSETQ. The CDR3 consists of 13 residues. V was trimmed by 4 bases and J by 5 bases, leaving 9 bases between them. The CDR3 bases are TGCGCCAGCAGCCCCGGACAGACCGGGGAGCTGTTTTTT. Its translation is CASSPGQTGELFF.

This chain connects TRBV6-2 or TRBV6-3 to TRBJ2-6; possibly TRBD1 for D (6 bases). The V end was cut by 8 bases, the J end by 0 bases, with 14 bases between. CDR3 length equals 16 residues. Germline CDR1 reads MNHEY; CDR2 reads SVGEGT. CDR3 sequence (DNA): TGTGCCAGCGTCTCTAACAGGGTCTCTGGGGCCAACGTCCTGACTTTC. Protein: CASVSNRVSGANVLTF.

This clonotype was seen ten or more times. The gene calls are TRBV12-3 or TRBV12-4 and TRBJ2-5, with TRBD1 matching over 8 bases. The CDR3 is made up of 13 amino acids. V shed 5 bases and J 5 bases; nucleotides not matched to a gene: 4. The CDR3 bases are TGTGCCAGCAGTCGACAGGGGCCGGAGACCCAGTACTTC. Its protein is CASSRQGPETQYF.

This clonotype has only a few counts. V usage is TRBV30 and J usage is TRBJ1-5, with unresolved D. CDR1 is GTSNPN and CDR2 is SVGIG in the germline V gene (reference sequence). This CDR3 comprises 13 residues. V was clipped by 1 base and J by 0 bases, with 4 bases between them. The CDR3 bases are TGTGCCTGGAGTGCGTTTAGCAATCAGCCCCAGCATTTT. Translated, it gives CAWSAFSNQPQHF.

There are a few counts of this clonotype. V is TRBV2 and J is TRBJ2-2, with D uncertain. CDR3 length: 10 amino acids. The germline gives CDR1 SNHLY, CDR2 FYNNEI. V gave up 5 bases and J gave up 10 bases, with 5 bases separating them. The CDR3 DNA reads TGTGCCAGCAGTCTTACGGAGCTGTTTTTT. Amino acid sequence: CASSLTELFF. Based on the CDR3 plus reference TRBV2 and TRBJ2-2, the full variable domain is EPEVTQTPSHQVTQMGQEVILRCVPISNHLYFYWYRQILGQKVEFLVSFYNNEISEKSEIFDDQFSVERPDGSNFTLKIRSTKLEDSAMYFCASSLTELFFGEGSRLTVL.

This clonotype showed up many times. The V and J genes are TRBV5-6 and TRBJ2-7; D gene unclear. Trimming left V 0 bases short and J 0 bases short, with 7 bases between. CDR1 is SGHDT, CDR2 YYEEEE, per germline. The CDR3 is 14 residues long. DNA for the CDR3: TGTGCCAGCAGCTTGGCCGCCAGCTCCTACGAGCAGTACTTC. This gives the protein CASSLAASSYEQYF.

This clonotype was detected ten times or more. The J gene is TRBJ2-3, the V gene TRBV6-5; 8 bases line up with TRBD2. Losses at the gene ends were 2 bases for V and 3 bases for J; bases not matched to a gene: 10. Germline V gives CDR1 MNHEY, CDR2 SVGAGI. This CDR3 is built from 17 residues. This CDR3 reads CASSYPTLGGETDTQYF. The CDR3 nucleotides are TGTGCCAGCAGTTACCCTACTCTCGGGGGGGAAACAGATACGCAGTATTTT.

Ten or more counts support this clonotype. The chain joins TRBV4-2 to TRBJ1-2; D gene ambiguous. The CDR3 covers 14 residues. From germline, CDR1 is LGHNA and CDR2 YNFKEQ. Trimming left V 4 bases short and J 6 bases short, with 15 bases between. For the CDR3, the DNA is TGTGCCAGCAGCCCTCGGATCTATAGGGATGGCTACACCTTC. This codes for CASSPRIYRDGYTF.

In this sample, this clonotype turned up a few times. The rearrangement uses TRBV6-5 and TRBJ2-7; D is unresolved. There are 15 residues in the CDR3. Trimming pared 2 bases from V and 3 bases from J, leaving 14 bases between. Germline values: CDR1 MNHEY, CDR2 SVGAGI. The CDR3 DNA reads as TGTGCCAGCAGTTACATGTTTACCGGTTACTACGAGCAGTACTTC. It codes for CASSYMFTGYYEQYF.

This clonotype was counted once. Given a much more abundant clone one base away, this may be a read error. The chain is built from TRBV28 and TRBJ1-3; perhaps TRBD1 as D (5 bases). The CDR3 runs 16 residues. Germline CDR1 is MDHEN and CDR2 is SYDVKM. CDR3 sequence (DNA): TGTGCCAGCAGTTTAATGGGGCGAGGGCCTGGAAACACCCTATATTTT. It codes for CASSLMGRGPGNTLYF.

This clonotype was counted many times. The chain recombines TRBV6-5 with TRBJ2-3; 7 bases align to TRBD1. Germline lookup yields CDR1 MNHEY and CDR2 SVGAGI. There are 13 residues in the CDR3. V shed 8 bases, J shed 1 base, and the junction held 3 bases outside the gene matches. DNA of the CDR3: TGTGCCAGCGGACAGGATCGCACAGATACGCAGTATTTT. Translating it yields CASGQDRTDTQYF.

This clonotype showed up many times. This chain joins TRBV5-1 and TRBJ2-1, with D maybe TRBD2 (5 bases). Trimming left V 4 bases short and J 8 bases short, with 16 bases between. The CDR3 extends over 14 amino acids. CDR1 is SGHRS, CDR2 YFSETQ, per germline. DNA for the CDR3: TGCGCCAGCAGCCAGATACTCCCCGGGGATGAGCAGTTCTTC. Its translation: CASSQILPGDEQFF.

In its sample, this clonotype was seen many times. V is TRBV20-1 and J is TRBJ1-4; D may be TRBD1 (5 bases). The germline CDR1 and CDR2 sequences are DFQATT and SNEGSKA (reference sequence). The length of the CDR3 is 13 residues. Trimming took 6 bases from V and 4 from J, leaving 12 bases between them. CDR3 nucleotide sequence: TGCAGTGCCACCTGGGGCGGTAATGAAAAACTGTTTTTT. This encodes CSATWGGNEKLFF.

In this sample, this clonotype turned up many times. The chain couples TRBV27 to TRBJ1-5; D perhaps matches TRBD1 (5 bases). This CDR3 spans 13 amino acids. V lost 8 bases, J lost 4 bases, and 12 bases lay in between. Germline V gene lookup returns CDR1 MNHEY and CDR2 SMNVEV (reference sequence). CDR3 in DNA: TGTGCCAGCGGAAGACAGATTAATCAGCCCCAGCATTTT. Translated: CASGRQINQPQHF.

This clonotype was seen ten or more times. The CDR3 nucleotides read TGTGCCACCCTAGATCCGGCTAGCGGGAGTAGCAAAAACATTCAGTACTTC. This sequence encodes CATLDPASGSSKNIQYF. J is TRBJ2-4 and V is TRBV2; 10 positions match TRBD2. CDR3 size: 17 residues. CDR1 is SNHLY and CDR2 is FYNNEI in the germline V gene. V dropped 10 bases and J dropped 3; count of bases not matched to a gene: 15.